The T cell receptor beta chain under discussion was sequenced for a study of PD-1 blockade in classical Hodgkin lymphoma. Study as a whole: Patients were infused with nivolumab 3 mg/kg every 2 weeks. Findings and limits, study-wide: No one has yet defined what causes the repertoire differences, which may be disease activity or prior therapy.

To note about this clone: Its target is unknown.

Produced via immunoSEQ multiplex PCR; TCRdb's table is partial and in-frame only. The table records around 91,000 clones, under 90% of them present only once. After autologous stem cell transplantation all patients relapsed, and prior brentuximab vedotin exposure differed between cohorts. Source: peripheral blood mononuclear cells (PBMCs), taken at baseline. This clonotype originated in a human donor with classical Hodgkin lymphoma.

The CDR3 region is CASRLAEGGNEQFF. The DNA for the CDR3 is TGTGCCAGCAGGCTAGCGGAGGGGGGGAATGAGCAGTTCTTC. The chain combines TRBV6-4 with TRBJ2-1, with TRBD2 as a possible D gene (7 bases). The CDR3 runs 14 residues. Germline V gene lookup returns CDR1 MRHNA and CDR2 SNTAGT. The V end lost 6 bases, the J end lost 7 bases, and 16 bases lay between the germline ends.